This TCR beta chain was observed in a study of identical twins (dated by TCRdb to the mid-2010s). A note on the overall study: TCR alpha and beta repertoires from monozygotic twins, unrelated adults of various ages and cord blood were deep-sequenced to test whether fetal clonotypes persist. Replicate twin experiments were performed at different times using different library preparation protocols to rule out contamination. The full study reports these points: Invariant T cells such as MAIT and iNKT could partly confound zero-insertion analyses, although diverse VJ usage argued against such confounding for most clonotypes. Fewer insertions were carried by abundant cord blood beta clonotypes; a weaker similar trend was observed in young adult naive repertoires, while no such trend was observed in memory repertoires. Because the same donors could not be followed over many years, the conclusions depended on cross-sectional statistical analysis. Out-of-frame TCR alpha sharing in monozygotic twins was systematically underestimated by recombination models, whereas sharing between unrelated individuals was in agreement with the recombination models. Compared with coincidental sharing between unrelated individuals, out-of-frame TCR alpha sequences shared between twins had an excess of sequences with low generation probability. A weaker excess of twin sharing was found in beta out-of-frame sequences because the signal-to-noise ratio was lowered by fewer shared sequences.

About this clonotype: It lacks a known antigen. One base away there is no much larger clone; base qualities are not given.

Inclusive of the bounding cysteine and phenylalanine, the CDR3 is 14 residues long. Left in the record is the CDR3 DNA by itself, 42 bases read in frame from the first base. V and J are trimmed by 2 bases and 10 bases, and the gene matches miss 8 bases of the junction. The germline V gene specifies SGHRS as CDR1 and YFSETQ as CDR2. Libraries came from 5' RACE. The reads were generated on an Illumina HiSeq 2000. Template switching introduced a universal primer binding site; the final cDNA contained a unique molecular identifier, enabling accurate counting of TCR cDNA molecules. Specific primers in the conserved constant-segment region were used to synthesize first-strand cDNA for TCR alpha and beta chains. To control for contamination, every cDNA library was double barcoded, receiving both a SMART-Mk sample barcode and Illumina barcodes. TruSeq adapter sequences, together with Illumina sample barcodes, were added in two successive PCR steps. The Illumina HiSeq platform was used with custom primers to sequence TCR alpha and beta cDNA libraries. Per the original workflow: Unique molecular identifiers were extracted from raw reads with MiGEC, and CDR3 positions were determined with MiXCR. For each individual, recombination models were inferred using an EM algorithm with the repgenHMM and IGoR tools. The tcR package in R was used for shared clonotype analysis, with sharing normalized by the product of cloneset sizes. Out-of-frame nonproductive sequences were analyzed to study raw recombination free of thymic and clonal selection effects. The public sequencing data were trimmed at Q25 with fastp and processed into clonotypes with MiXCR by TCRdb, which kept only in-frame beta chains. A single entry per CDR3 protein holds the most common genes and DNA from its merged rows. V and J calls and clone size were set by TCRdb, not the authors. The sample contains 1,800,000 or so distinct CDR3 sequences, around a third of them found a single time. About 0.3% of the sample goes to the ten largest clones.

Only healthy Caucasian donors were included. This sequence originates from a newborn girl in good health. Sequenced sample: cord blood. The sequence joins TRBV5-1 to TRBJ2-1, and 8 junction bases match TRBD2. The nucleotide sequence reads as follows: TGCGCCAGCAGCTTAGCGGGAGATTTCTACGAGCAGTTCTTC. Its protein product is CASSLAGDFYEQFF. With the rest looked up from the reference TRBV5-1 and TRBJ2-1 genes rather than sequenced, the full variable domain is KAGVTQTPRYLIKTRGQQVTLSCSPISGHRSVSWYQQTPGQGLQFLFEYFSETQRNKGNFPGRFSGRQFSNSRSEMNVSTLELGDSALYLCASSLAGDFYEQFFGPGTRLTVL.